Given below is one T cell receptor beta chain in context. These data are taken from a study of blood T cell repertoires in COVID-19. Here immunoSEQ multiplex PCR was the method, and the copy in TCRdb shows in-frame clones only, minus some. This sample carries 95,000 to 150,000 clones, 85% of them seen once, and the ten largest clones take over 20%. The CDR3 is made up of 16 amino acids. Germline CDR1 reads LNHDA; CDR2 reads SQIVND (reference sequence). The V gene end was trimmed by 3 bases and the J gene end by 5 bases; junction bases not matched to a gene: 9. The V gene is TRBV19, the J gene TRBJ2-1; 8 nucleotides agree with TRBD2. The sequencing sample was made of peripheral blood. The sequence was collected from a woman of 80 years or more with acute or convalescent COVID-19. In nucleotides, the CDR3 is TGTGCCAGTAGTATTATCAGGGCGGGGGGTCACAATGAGCAGTTCTTC. Residues: CASSIIRAGGHNEQFF.